Listed below are T cell receptor beta chains from one sample, sequenced in a study of patients and donors after allogeneic stem cell transplantation. TCRdb redid the calling of the RT-PCR reads with MiXCR, one entry per CDR3 protein. The data hold more than 75,000 distinct CDR3 sequences, with around 5% observed a single time. Sequenced: blood, either unsorted or a sorted T cell fraction (not recorded which). All receptors come from a human donor who was either an allogeneic HSCT recipient or a stem cell or donor lymphocyte infusion donor (not recorded which). It is not recorded whose cells these are; they may come from a transplant donor. The CDR3 runs from the conserved cysteine through the conserved F or W. A D gene is named only where the DNA matches it firmly. Rows may omit the clone size; those that give it use once, few, many or a size class.

d_gene: TRBD1; abundance: many; v_gene: TRBV28; j_gene: TRBJ2-5; CDR3nt: TGTGCCAGCAGTGCTCCGGGACAGGGTGGGAGAGAGACCCAGTACTTC; CDR3aa: CASSAPGQGGRETQYF
d_gene: NA; abundance: many; v_gene: TRBV12-3/TRBV12-4; j_gene: TRBJ1-6; CDR3nt: TGTGCCAGCAGTTATCCAGGGAATTCACCCCTCCACTTT; CDR3aa: CASSYPGNSPLHF
d_gene: TRBD2; abundance: many; v_gene: TRBV7-2; j_gene: TRBJ2-7; CDR3nt: TGTGCCAGCAGCTCCCTTAGGGCGGGGGGTTCCTACGAGCAGTACTTC; CDR3aa: CASSSLRAGGSYEQYF
d_gene: NA; abundance: NA; v_gene: TRBV28; j_gene: TRBJ2-1; CDR3nt: TGTGCCAGCAGTTTAATTTTGGGCTTACCCCCTTCAAACAATGAGCAGTTCTTC; CDR3aa: CASSLILGLPPSNNEQFF
d_gene: NA; abundance: many; v_gene: TRBV21-1; j_gene: TRBJ1-6; CDR3nt: TGTGCCAGCATCCGACAGGGAGGGCGTTCACCCCTCCACTTT; CDR3aa: CASIRQGGRSPLHF
d_gene: NA; abundance: NA; v_gene: TRBV20-1; j_gene: TRBJ2-7; CDR3nt: TGCAGTGTTCGTCCGGGGGCGGGAGAAACTTCCTACGAGCAGTACTTC; CDR3aa: CSVRPGAGETSYEQYF
d_gene: NA; abundance: many; v_gene: TRBV19; j_gene: TRBJ2-1; CDR3nt: TGTGCCAGTAGGCGGACAGTAGGTGGACTTGGTGAGCAGTTCTTC; CDR3aa: CASRRTVGGLGEQFF
d_gene: TRBD1; abundance: NA; v_gene: TRBV28; j_gene: TRBJ1-6; CDR3nt: TGTGCCAGCAGTCCCGGACAGGGTTTGCTAGGTCTATCCTATAATTCACCCCTCCACTTT; CDR3aa: CASSPGQGLLGLSYNSPLHF
d_gene: NA; abundance: NA; v_gene: TRBV9; j_gene: TRBJ1-1; CDR3nt: TGTGCCAGCAGCGTAGGGCTCTTGGACTCTCGGAGCACTGAAGCTTTCTTT; CDR3aa: CASSVGLLDSRSTEAFF
d_gene: NA; abundance: NA; v_gene: TRBV27; j_gene: TRBJ2-3; CDR3nt: TGTGCCAGCAGCCTCCACAAAACTAGCACAGATACGCAGTATTTT; CDR3aa: CASSLHKTSTDTQYF
d_gene: TRBD2; abundance: many; v_gene: TRBV19; j_gene: TRBJ2-3; CDR3nt: TGTGCCAGTAGTATAGATCTGCTAGCGGGTCTTACAGATACGCAGTATTTT; CDR3aa: CASSIDLLAGLTDTQYF
d_gene: NA; abundance: many; v_gene: TRBV18; j_gene: TRBJ2-7; CDR3nt: TGTGCCAGCTCACCAGTTCGGGACGAGCAGTACTTC; CDR3aa: CASSPVRDEQYF
d_gene: NA; abundance: medium-sized; v_gene: TRBV7-9; j_gene: TRBJ2-5; CDR3nt: TGTGCCACCCAAAGGGAGGTCCCTAAGACCCAGTACTTC; CDR3aa: CATQREVPKTQYF